This TCR beta chain was identified in a study of blood T cell repertoires in COVID-19. Measured with immunoSEQ multiplex PCR; TCRdb has only the in-frame clones, and not every one. The table includes 250,000 to 300,000 clones, around nine tenths detected once. The CDR3 runs to 14 residues. Germline CDR1 reads SGHRS; CDR2 reads YFSETQ. The V and J ends lost 3 bases and 1 base, in that order; junction bases with no gene match: 0. The specimen sequenced was PBMCs or T cells enriched from blood (not recorded which). This chain joins TRBV5-1 and TRBJ1-1; 10 bases are shared with TRBD1. The clonotype was recovered from a woman aged 55-69 years who had recovered from COVID-19. The CDR3 here is CASSWTGGNTEAFF. CDR3 nucleotides: TGCGCCAGCAGCTGGACAGGGGGGAACACTGAAGCTTTCTTT.